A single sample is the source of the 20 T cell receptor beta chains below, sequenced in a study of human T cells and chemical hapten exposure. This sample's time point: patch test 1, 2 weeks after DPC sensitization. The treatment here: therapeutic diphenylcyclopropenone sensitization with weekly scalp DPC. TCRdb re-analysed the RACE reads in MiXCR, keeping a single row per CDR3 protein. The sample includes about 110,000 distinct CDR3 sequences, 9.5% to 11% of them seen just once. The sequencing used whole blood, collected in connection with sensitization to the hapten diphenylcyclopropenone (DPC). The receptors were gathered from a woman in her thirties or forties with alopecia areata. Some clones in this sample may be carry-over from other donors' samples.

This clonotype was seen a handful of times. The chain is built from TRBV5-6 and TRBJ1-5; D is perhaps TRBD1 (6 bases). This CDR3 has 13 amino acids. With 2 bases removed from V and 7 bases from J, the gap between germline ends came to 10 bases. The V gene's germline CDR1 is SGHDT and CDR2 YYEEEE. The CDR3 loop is CASSFLQGQPQHF. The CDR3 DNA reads TGTGCCAGCAGCTTCCTACAGGGACAGCCCCAGCATTTT.

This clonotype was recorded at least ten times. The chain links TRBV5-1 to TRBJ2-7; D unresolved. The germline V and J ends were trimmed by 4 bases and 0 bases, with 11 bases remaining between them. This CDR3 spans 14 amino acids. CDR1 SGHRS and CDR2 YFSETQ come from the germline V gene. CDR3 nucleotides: TGCGCCAGCAGCCCCGGCGGAATCTCCTACGAGCAGTACTTC. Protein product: CASSPGGISYEQYF. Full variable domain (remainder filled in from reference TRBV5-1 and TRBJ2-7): KAGVTQTPRYLIKTRGQQVTLSCSPISGHRSVSWYQQTPGQGLQFLFEYFSETQRNKGNFPGRFSGRQFSNSRSEMNVSTLELGDSALYLCASSPGGISYEQYFGPGTRLTVT.

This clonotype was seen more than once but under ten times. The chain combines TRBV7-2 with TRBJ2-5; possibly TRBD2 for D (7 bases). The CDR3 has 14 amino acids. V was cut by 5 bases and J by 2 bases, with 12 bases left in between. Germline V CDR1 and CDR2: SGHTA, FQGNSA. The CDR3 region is CASSRGGVQETQYF. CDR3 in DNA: TGTGCCAGCAGCCGAGGGGGGGTTCAAGAGACCCAGTACTTC.

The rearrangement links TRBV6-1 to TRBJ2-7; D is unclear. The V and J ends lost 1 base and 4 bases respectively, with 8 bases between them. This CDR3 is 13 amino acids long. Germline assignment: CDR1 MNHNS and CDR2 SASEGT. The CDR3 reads CASSEVGRYEQYF. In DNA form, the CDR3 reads TGTGCCAGCAGTGAAGTCGGAAGATACGAGCAGTACTTC.

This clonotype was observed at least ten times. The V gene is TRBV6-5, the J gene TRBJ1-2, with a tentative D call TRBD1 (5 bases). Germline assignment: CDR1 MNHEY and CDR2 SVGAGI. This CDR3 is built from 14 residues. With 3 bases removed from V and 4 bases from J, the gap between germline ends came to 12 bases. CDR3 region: CASSYRDGTYGYTF. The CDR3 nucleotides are TGTGCCAGCAGTTATAGAGACGGGACCTATGGCTACACCTTC.

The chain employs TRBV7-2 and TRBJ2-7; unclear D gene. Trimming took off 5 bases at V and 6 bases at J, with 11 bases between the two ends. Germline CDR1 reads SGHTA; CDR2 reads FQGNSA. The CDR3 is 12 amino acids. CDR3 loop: CASSPPWGEQYF. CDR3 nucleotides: TGTGCCAGCAGCCCCCCCTGGGGCGAGCAGTACTTC.

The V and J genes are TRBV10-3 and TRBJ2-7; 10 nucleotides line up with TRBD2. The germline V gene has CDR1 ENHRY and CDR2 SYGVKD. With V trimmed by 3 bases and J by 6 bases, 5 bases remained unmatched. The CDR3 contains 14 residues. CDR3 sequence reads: CAISDSLAGAEQYF. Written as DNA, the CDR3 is TGTGCCATCAGTGATTCGCTAGCGGGAGCCGAGCAGTACTTC.

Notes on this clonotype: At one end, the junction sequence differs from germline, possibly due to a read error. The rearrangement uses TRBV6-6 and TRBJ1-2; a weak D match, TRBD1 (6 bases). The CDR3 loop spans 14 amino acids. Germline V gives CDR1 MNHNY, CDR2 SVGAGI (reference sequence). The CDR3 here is CVSTLSNRDYGYTF. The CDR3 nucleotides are TGTGTCAGCACCCTATCCAACAGGGACTATGGCTACACCTTC.

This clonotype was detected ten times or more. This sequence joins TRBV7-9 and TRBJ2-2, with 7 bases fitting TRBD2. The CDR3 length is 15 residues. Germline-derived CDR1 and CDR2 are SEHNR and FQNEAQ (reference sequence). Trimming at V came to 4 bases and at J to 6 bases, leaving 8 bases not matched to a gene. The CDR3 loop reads CASSSPLTSSGELFF. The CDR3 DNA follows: TGTGCCAGCAGCTCTCCCTTGACTAGCTCCGGGGAGCTGTTTTTT. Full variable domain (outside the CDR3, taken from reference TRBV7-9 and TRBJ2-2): DTGVSQNPRHKITKRGQNVTFRCDPISEHNRLYWYRQTLGQGPEFLTYFQNEAQLEKSRLLSDRFSAERPKGSFSTLEIQRTEQGDSAMYLCASSSPLTSSGELFFGEGSRLTVL.

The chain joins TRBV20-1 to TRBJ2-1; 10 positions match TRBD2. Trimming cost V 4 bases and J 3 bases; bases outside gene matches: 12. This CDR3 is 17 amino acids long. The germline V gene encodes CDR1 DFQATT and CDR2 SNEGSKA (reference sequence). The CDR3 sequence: CSATFLAGDVNYNEQFF. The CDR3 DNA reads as TGCAGTGCTACCTTCCTAGCGGGAGACGTAAACTACAATGAGCAGTTCTTC.

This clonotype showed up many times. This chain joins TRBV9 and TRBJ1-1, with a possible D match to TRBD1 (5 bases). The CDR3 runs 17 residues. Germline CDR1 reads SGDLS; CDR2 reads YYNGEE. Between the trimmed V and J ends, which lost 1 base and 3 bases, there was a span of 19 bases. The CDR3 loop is CASSVIGTNPADTEAFF. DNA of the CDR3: TGTGCCAGCAGCGTAATTGGGACTAACCCGGCGGACACTGAAGCTTTCTTT. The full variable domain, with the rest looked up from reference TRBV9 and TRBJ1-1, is DSGVTQTPKHLITATGQRVTLRCSPRSGDLSVYWYQQSLDQGLQFLIQYYNGEERAKGNILERFSAQQFPDLHSELNLSSLELGDSALYFCASSVIGTNPADTEAFFGQGTRLTVV.

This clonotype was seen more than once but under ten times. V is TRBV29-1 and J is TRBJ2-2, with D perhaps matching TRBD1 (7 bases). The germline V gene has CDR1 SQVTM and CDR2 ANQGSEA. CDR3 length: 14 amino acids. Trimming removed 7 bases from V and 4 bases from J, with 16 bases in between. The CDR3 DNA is TGCAGCGGATCCCAGGGGGGCGTCACCGGGGAGCTGTTTTTT. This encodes CSGSQGGVTGELFF.

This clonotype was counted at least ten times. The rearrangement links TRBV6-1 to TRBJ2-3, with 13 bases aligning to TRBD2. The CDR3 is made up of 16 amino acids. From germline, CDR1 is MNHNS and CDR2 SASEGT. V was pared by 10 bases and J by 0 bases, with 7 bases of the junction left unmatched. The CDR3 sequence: CANRTSGRASTDTQYF. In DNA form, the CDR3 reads TGTGCCAACCGGACTAGCGGGAGAGCGAGCACAGATACGCAGTATTTT.

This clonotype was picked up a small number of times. Here the CDR3 reads CASSLMTVNEAFF. The CDR3 DNA sequence: TGTGCCAGCAGCTTAATGACAGTAAATGAAGCTTTCTTT. The J gene is TRBJ1-1, the V gene TRBV7-2, with D possibly TRBD1 on 5 matching bases. This CDR3 comprises 13 residues. V lost 2 bases, J lost 7 bases, and 11 bases lay in between. Germline CDR1 and CDR2: SGHTA and FQGNSA. Together with reference TRBV7-2 and TRBJ1-1, the CDR3 gives the full variable domain: GAGVSQSPSNKVTEKGKDVELRCDPISGHTALYWYRQSLGQGLEFLIYFQGNSAPDKSGLPSDRFSAERTGGSVSTLTIQRTQQEDSAVYLCASSLMTVNEAFFGQGTRLTVV.

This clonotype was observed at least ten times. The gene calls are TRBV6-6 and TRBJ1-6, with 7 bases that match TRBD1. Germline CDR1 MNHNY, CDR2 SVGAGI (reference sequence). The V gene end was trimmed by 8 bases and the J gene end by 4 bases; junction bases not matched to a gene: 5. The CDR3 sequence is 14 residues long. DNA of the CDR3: TGTGCCAGCCTCCGACAGGGTTATAATTCACCCCTCCACTTT. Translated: CASLRQGYNSPLHF.

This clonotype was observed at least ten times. CDR3 in DNA: TGTGCCACCGGCGATCTAGCGGGGGTGAACAATGAGCAGTTCTTC. It is translated as CATGDLAGVNNEQFF. V is TRBV24-1 and J is TRBJ2-1; TRBD2 agrees at 10 bases. This CDR3 spans 15 amino acids. The germline V gene encodes CDR1 KGHDR and CDR2 SFDVKD. V was pared by 9 bases and J by 5 bases, with 9 bases of the junction left unmatched.

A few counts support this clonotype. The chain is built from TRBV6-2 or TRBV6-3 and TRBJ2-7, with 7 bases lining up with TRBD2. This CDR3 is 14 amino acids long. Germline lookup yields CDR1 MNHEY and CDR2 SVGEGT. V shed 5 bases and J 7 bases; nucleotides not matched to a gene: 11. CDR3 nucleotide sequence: TGTGCCAGCAGTCCGGGAGGCGCCAACCGTGAGCAGTACTTC. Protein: CASSPGGANREQYF.

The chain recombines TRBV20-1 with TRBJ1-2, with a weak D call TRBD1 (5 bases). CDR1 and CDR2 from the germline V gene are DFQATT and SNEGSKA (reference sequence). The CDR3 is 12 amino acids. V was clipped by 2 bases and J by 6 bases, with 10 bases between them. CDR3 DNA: TGCAGTGCTAGACTTAGACAGCATGGCTACACCTTC. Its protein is CSARLRQHGYTF.

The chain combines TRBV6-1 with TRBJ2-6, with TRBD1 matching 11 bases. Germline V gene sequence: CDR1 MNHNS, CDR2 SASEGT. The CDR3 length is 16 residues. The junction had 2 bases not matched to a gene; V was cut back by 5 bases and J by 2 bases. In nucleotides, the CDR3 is TGTGCCAGCAGTTGGACAGGGGGCACTGGGGCCAACGTCCTGACTTTC. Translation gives CASSWTGGTGANVLTF.

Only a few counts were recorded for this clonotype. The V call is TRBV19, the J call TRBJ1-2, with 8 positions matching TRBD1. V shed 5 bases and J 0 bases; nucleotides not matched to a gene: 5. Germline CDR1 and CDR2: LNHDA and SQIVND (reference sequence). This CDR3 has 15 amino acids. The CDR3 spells CASSGDRRANYGYTF. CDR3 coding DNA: TGTGCCAGTAGTGGGGACAGGCGAGCTAACTATGGCTACACCTTC.